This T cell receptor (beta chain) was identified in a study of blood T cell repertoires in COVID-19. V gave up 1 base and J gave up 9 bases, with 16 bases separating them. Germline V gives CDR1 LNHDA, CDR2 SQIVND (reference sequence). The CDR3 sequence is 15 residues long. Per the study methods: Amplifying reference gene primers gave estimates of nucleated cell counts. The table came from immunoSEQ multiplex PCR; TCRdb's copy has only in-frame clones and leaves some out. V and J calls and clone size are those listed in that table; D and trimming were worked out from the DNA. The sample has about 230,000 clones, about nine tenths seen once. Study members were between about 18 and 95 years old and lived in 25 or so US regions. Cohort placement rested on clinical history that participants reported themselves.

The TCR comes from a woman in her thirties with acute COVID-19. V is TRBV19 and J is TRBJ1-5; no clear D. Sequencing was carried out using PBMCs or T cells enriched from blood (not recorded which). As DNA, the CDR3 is TGTGCCAGTAGTATAGCGTCCGGGAGTCCTGGGCCCCAGCATTTT. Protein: CASSIASGSPGPQHF.